This T cell receptor beta chain was obtained from a study of blood T cell repertoires in COVID-19. Study at large: The samples span acute and convalescent COVID-19 from the United States, Italy and Spain.

Some clones are missing from TCRdb's copy, which holds only in-frame ones; the method was immunoSEQ multiplex PCR. The sample gives over 250,000 clones, 85% of which show up once; 10% to 15% is in the top ten. Germline CDR1 SGHAT, CDR2 FQNNGV. This CDR3 comprises 14 residues. Trimming shortened V by 5 bases and J by 1 base, and 11 bases separated the two germline ends. This TCR came from a human donor in a cohort sampled during active COVID-19. The genes are TRBV11-2 and TRBJ2-5, with D maybe TRBD2 (5 bases). Sequenced: peripheral blood. CDR3 nucleotides: TGTGCCAGCAGCACTAGTGGCCTCCAAGAGACCCAGTACTTC. Translated, it gives CASSTSGLQETQYF.